A selection of T cell receptor beta chains follows, all from one sample in a study of cytomegalovirus exposure and HLA in healthy donors. TCRdb's table, derived via immunoSEQ multiplex PCR, lists solely in-frame clones and lacks some. The table shows about 120,000 clones, with about four fifths occurring only once. Source material: PBMCs. All receptors come from a human donor in good health. Each CDR3 is given with its conserved first and last residue. Each record gives: clone size, D gene, V gene, J gene, CDR3 DNA, CDR3 protein. The D gene is left open where the match is weak. Clone size appears in some rows only: once, few, many, or a class for an expanded clone.

.	TRBD2	TRBV4-1	TRBJ2-7	TGCGCCAGCAGCCAGGCTACTAGCGGGGCCTACGAGCAGTACTTC	CASSQATSGAYEQYF
.	.	TRBV7-8	TRBJ2-1	TGTGCCAGCAGAAAATGGCAGGGGCAGGCTGATGAGCAGTTCTTC	CASRKWQGQADEQFF
.	TRBD1	TRBV4-3	TRBJ2-1	TGCGCCAGCAGCAAGCGTGGACAGGGATACTACAATGAGCAGTTCTTC	CASSKRGQGYYNEQFF
few	TRBD1	TRBV6-1	TRBJ1-4	TGTGCCAGCAGTGCTAGGGACAGGGCAAATGAAAAACTGTTTTTT	CASSARDRANEKLFF
few	TRBD1	TRBV6-6	TRBJ1-6	TGTGCCAGCAGTCAACAGGGGGATGGTTCACCCCTCCACTTT	CASSQQGDGSPLHF
.	.	TRBV21-1	TRBJ1-3	TGTGCCAGCAGCAAAGAAGAGAGAAGCTCTGGAAACACCATATATTTT	CASSKEERSSGNTIYF
.	TRBD1	TRBV28	TRBJ2-3	TGTGCCAGCAGTCCGGACAGGGGCACAGATACGCAGTATTTT	CASSPDRGTDTQYF
.	.	TRBV18	TRBJ1-3	TGTGCCAGCTCACCGGACTTCCTCTCTGGAAACACCATATATTTT	CASSPDFLSGNTIYF
.	.	TRBV6-1	TRBJ1-1	TGTGCCAGCAGTGAGGACAACATGAACACTGAAGCTTTCTTT	CASSEDNMNTEAFF
.	TRBD1	TRBV19	TRBJ1-5	TGTGCCAGTAGTATACATAATGGGACAGGTTATAACAATCAGCCCCAGCATTTT	CASSIHNGTGYNNQPQHF
.	TRBD1	TRBV19	TRBJ2-7	TGTGCCAGTAGGAAGGGACAGCACTACGAGCAGTACTTC	CASRKGQHYEQYF
.	.	TRBV5-4	TRBJ1-1	TGTGCCAGCAGCTTGGAGTTGGGAGGGGAAGCTTTCTTT	CASSLELGGEAFF
.	TRBD2	TRBV5-1	TRBJ2-3	TGCGCCAGCAGCCAAGCTAGCGGGGATACGCAGTATTTT	CASSQASGDTQYF
.	.	TRBV9	TRBJ1-2	TGTGCCAGCAGCGTAGGAGGACAGCTCCTTTCTTATGGCTACACCTTC	CASSVGGQLLSYGYTF
once	.	TRBV5-5	TRBJ2-5	TGTGCCAGCAGCGTGATCTTGGGGGGGCAGCAAGAGACCCAGTACTTC	CASSVILGGQQETQYF
.	.	TRBV6-5	TRBJ2-1	TGTGCCAGCAGTTATGGAGTGGACTACCAGCAGTTCTTC	CASSYGVDYQQFF
.	TRBD1	TRBV27	TRBJ1-3	TGTGCCAGCAAACAGGGGGCGGGAAACACCATATATTTT	CASKQGAGNTIYF
.	.	TRBV5-1	TRBJ2-3	TGCGCCAGCAGCTTGGACAGGGAATCCGGGGAAGCCCTTGGAGATACGCAGTATTTT	CASSLDRESGEALGDTQYF
.	TRBD1	TRBV5-4	TRBJ1-2	TGTGCCAGCAGCCCGGAGACAGGGAGCTATGGCTACACCTTC	CASSPETGSYGYTF
.	TRBD1	TRBV27	TRBJ1-6	TGTGCCAGCAGTCTGGGACAGAGAAGATCGGCCCTCCACTTT	CASSLGQRRSALHF
.	TRBD2	TRBV15	TRBJ2-5	TGTGCCACCTCCCTAGCGGGGTCCCAAGAGACCCAGTACTTC	CATSLAGSQETQYF
.	TRBD2	TRBV27	TRBJ2-1	TGTGCCAGCAGTCCATACGACAGCGGGGGATACAATGAGCAGTTCTTC	CASSPYDSGGYNEQFF
.	.	TRBV9	TRBJ2-3	TGTGCCAGCAGCGCAGGTAGCGGTCACACAGATACGCAGTATTTT	CASSAGSGHTDTQYF
.	TRBD1	TRBV13	TRBJ2-1	TGTGCCAGCAGCTTAGCGGACAGGGGATCCAATGAGCAGTTCTTC	CASSLADRGSNEQFF
.	.	TRBV7-3	TRBJ2-3	TGTGCCAGCAGTGGATGGTCTAGCGGCGAAGGGGGGGATACGCAGTATTTT	CASSGWSSGEGGDTQYF
.	TRBD2	TRBV4-2	TRBJ2-5	TGTGCCAGCAGCCAGACCAGCGGGGGCATCCAGTACTTC	CASSQTSGGIQYF
.	TRBD2	TRBV28	TRBJ2-3	TGTGCCAGCACCTTAGCCGGGGAGGGTACGCAGTATTTT	CASTLAGEGTQYF
.	TRBD1	TRBV19	TRBJ2-1	TGTGCCAGTACCCCGGGACAGGGGATTTACAATGAGCAGTTCTTC	CASTPGQGIYNEQFF
.	TRBD2	TRBV4-3	TRBJ2-7	TGCGCCAGCAGCCAACTCAGCGGGGGGCCGTGGGAGCAGTACTTC	CASSQLSGGPWEQYF
.	.	TRBV5-8	TRBJ1-6	TGTGCCAGCAGCTTGGGACTACCACCCCTCCACTTT	CASSLGLPPLHF
once	.	TRBV27	TRBJ2-7	TGTGCCAGCAGGGGAAAGGGACAACACTACGAGCAGTACTTC	CASRGKGQHYEQYF
.	TRBD1	TRBV6-5	TRBJ2-5	TGTGCCAGCAGTTACTCAGGGACAGCCCAAGAGACCCAGTACTTC	CASSYSGTAQETQYF
.	TRBD1	TRBV5-4	TRBJ2-7	TGTGCCAGCAGCCTACAGGGGCCCTACGAGCAGTACTTC	CASSLQGPYEQYF
.	.	TRBV4-2	TRBJ1-6	TGTGCCAGCAGCCCAGATGATAACAGGGCCTCCTATAATTCACCCCTCCACTTT	CASSPDDNRASYNSPLHF
.	.	TRBV7-9	TRBJ2-3	TGTGCCAGCAGCTTAGTAGCATCGGCAGATACGCAGTATTTT	CASSLVASADTQYF
.	TRBD1	TRBV27	TRBJ2-7	TGTGCCAGCAGTCACGGACAGGGGTGGGCTTACGAGCAGTACTTC	CASSHGQGWAYEQYF
.	TRBD1	TRBV5-8	TRBJ1-2	TGTGCCAGCAGCCGGACAGGGTTCCGTGGCTACACCTTC	CASSRTGFRGYTF
.	TRBD2	TRBV27	TRBJ2-2	TGTGCCAGCAGTTTCCGGACTAGCGGGGGGACCGGGGAGCTGTTTTTT	CASSFRTSGGTGELFF
.	.	TRBV9	TRBJ2-1	TGTGCCAGCAGCGAGGGGGTAGCGGGCCCATCCTACAATGAGCAGTTCTTC	CASSEGVAGPSYNEQFF
.	.	TRBV11-2	TRBJ1-1	TGTGCCAGCAGCTTTGGGGGCGGCAGCGGAGCTTTCTTT	CASSFGGGSGAFF
.	.	TRBV11-2	TRBJ1-1	TGTGCCAGCAGCACCCAGACAGTGAAGAACACTGAAGCTTTCTTT	CASSTQTVKNTEAFF
.	TRBD1	TRBV7-9	TRBJ1-4	TGTGCCAGCAGCTCGGGTCGGGACAGCGAAAAACTGTTTTTT	CASSSGRDSEKLFF
.	TRBD1	TRBV6-1	TRBJ1-6	TGTGCCAGCAGTGACCCCGGACAGGGATCTTCACCCCTCCACTTT	CASSDPGQGSSPLHF
few	TRBD1	TRBV28	TRBJ2-7	TGTGCCACTGGGAGGACAGGGGTTTACGAGCAGTACTTC	CATGRTGVYEQYF
once	.	TRBV27	TRBJ1-3	TGTGCCAGCAGTGCAGGGTTATCAGGAAACACCATATATTTT	CASSAGLSGNTIYF
.	TRBD2	TRBV2	TRBJ2-1	TGTGCCAGCATTAGCGGGGGGTACTCCTACAATGAGCAGTTCTTC	CASISGGYSYNEQFF
.	TRBD1	TRBV5-5	TRBJ2-7	TGTGCCAGCAGCCCAAGGACAGGCCCCTACGAGCAGTACTTC	CASSPRTGPYEQYF
.	TRBD2	TRBV4-1	TRBJ2-3	TGCGCCAGCAGCCTAGCGGGGGGGGGCCACACAGATACGCAGTATTTT	CASSLAGGGHTDTQYF
.	TRBD2	TRBV7-7	TRBJ2-5	TGTGCTAGCAGCCTAGGCGGGGGAAAAGAGACCCAGTACTTC	CASSLGGGKETQYF
.	.	TRBV5-1	TRBJ2-5	TGCGCCAGCAGCTTGAGTCTCGGGGGAGGTGGGGGAGAGACCCAGTACTTC	CASSLSLGGGGGETQYF
.	.	TRBV9	TRBJ1-6	TGTGCCAGCAGCGTGCGCTGGAATTCACCCCTCCACTTT	CASSVRWNSPLHF
.	TRBD2	TRBV6-5	TRBJ2-1	TGTGCCAGCAGCCCCGGGACTAGCCCAAATGAGCAGTTCTTC	CASSPGTSPNEQFF
.	.	TRBV29-1	TRBJ1-4	TGCAGCGGAACTCGGGGGGGAGGTGAAAAACTGTTTTTT	CSGTRGGGEKLFF
few	TRBD2	TRBV4-1	TRBJ2-1	TGCGCCAGCAGCCAACGACTAGCCCATGAGCAGTTCTTC	CASSQRLAHEQFF
.	.	TRBV11-2	TRBJ2-1	TGTGCCAGCCAGGGGCCCCGTGGCACCTCCTACAATGAGCAGTTCTTC	CASQGPRGTSYNEQFF
.	.	TRBV6-1	TRBJ2-7	TGTGCCAGTCAGGGCAGGTTCTACGAGCAGTACTTC	CASQGRFYEQYF
few	TRBD1	TRBV6-5	TRBJ1-6	TGTGCCAGCAGTTACGAGGACAGGGAGAGGTCACCCCTCCACTTT	CASSYEDRERSPLHF
.	.	TRBV6-4	TRBJ2-7	TGTGCCAGCAGTGACTCGTTGCGGTATCCCTACGAGCAGTACTTC	CASSDSLRYPYEQYF
.	.	TRBV19	TRBJ1-6	TGTGCCAGTAGTAGTGTAAGGAGCTCCTATAATTCACCCCTCCACTTT	CASSSVRSSYNSPLHF